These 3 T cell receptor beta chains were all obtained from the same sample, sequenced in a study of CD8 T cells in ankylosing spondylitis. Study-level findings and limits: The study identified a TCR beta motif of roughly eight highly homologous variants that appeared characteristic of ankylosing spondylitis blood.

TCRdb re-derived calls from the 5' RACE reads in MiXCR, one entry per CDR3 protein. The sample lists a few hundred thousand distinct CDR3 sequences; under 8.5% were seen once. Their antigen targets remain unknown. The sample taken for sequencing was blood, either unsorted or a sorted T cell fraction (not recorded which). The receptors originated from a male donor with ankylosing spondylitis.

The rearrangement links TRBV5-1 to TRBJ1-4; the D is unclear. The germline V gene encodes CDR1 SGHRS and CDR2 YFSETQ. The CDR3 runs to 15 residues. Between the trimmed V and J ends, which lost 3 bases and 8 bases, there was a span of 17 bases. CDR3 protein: CASSSLGGGGEKLFF. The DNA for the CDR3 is TGCGCCAGCAGCTCCCTGGGAGGTGGAGGGGAAAAACTGTTTTTT.

The CDR3 sequence is CASSVLSGREDTQYF. CDR3 nucleotide sequence: TGTGCCAGCAGCGTACTAAGCGGGAGGGAAGATACGCAGTATTTT. The V and J genes are TRBV9 and TRBJ2-3; the match to TRBD2 covers 10 bases. Losses at the gene ends were 1 base for V and 5 bases for J; bases not matched to a gene: 4. Germline V CDR1 and CDR2: SGDLS, YYNGEE. This CDR3 has 15 amino acids. The whole variable domain, remainder taken from reference TRBV9 and TRBJ2-3, is DSGVTQTPKHLITATGQRVTLRCSPRSGDLSVYWYQQSLDQGLQFLIQYYNGEERAKGNILERFSAQQFPDLHSELNLSSLELGDSALYFCASSVLSGREDTQYFGPGTRLTVL.

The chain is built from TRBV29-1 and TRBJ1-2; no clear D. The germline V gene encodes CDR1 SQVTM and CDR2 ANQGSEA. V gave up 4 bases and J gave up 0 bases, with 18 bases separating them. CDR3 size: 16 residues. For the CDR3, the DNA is TGCAGCGTTGGTTTTCGCTCGGCCGCCTCTAACTATGGCTACACCTTC. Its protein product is CSVGFRSAASNYGYTF.